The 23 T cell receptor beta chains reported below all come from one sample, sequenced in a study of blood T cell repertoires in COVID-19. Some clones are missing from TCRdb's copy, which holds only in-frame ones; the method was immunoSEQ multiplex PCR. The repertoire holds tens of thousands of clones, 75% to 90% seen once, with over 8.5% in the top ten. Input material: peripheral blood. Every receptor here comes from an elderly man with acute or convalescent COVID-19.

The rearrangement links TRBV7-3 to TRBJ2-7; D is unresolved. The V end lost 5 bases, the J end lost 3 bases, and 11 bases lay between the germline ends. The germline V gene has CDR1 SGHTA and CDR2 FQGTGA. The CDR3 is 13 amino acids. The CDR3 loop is CASSTANSYEQYF. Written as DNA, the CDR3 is TGTGCCAGCAGCACCGCTAACAGCTACGAGCAGTACTTC.

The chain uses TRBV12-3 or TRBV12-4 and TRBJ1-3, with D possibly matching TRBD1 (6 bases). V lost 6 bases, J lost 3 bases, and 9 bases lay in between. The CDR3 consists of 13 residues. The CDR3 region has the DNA TGTGCCAGCAGCCGGGGACATGGAAACACCATATATTTT. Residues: CASSRGHGNTIYF.

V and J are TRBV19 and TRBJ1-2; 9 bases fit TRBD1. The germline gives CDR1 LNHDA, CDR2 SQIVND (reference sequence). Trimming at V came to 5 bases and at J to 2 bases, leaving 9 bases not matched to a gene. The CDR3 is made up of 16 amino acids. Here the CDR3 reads CASSFPPGQGNYGYTF. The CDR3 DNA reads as TGTGCCAGTAGTTTCCCCCCGGGACAGGGAAACTATGGCTACACCTTC.

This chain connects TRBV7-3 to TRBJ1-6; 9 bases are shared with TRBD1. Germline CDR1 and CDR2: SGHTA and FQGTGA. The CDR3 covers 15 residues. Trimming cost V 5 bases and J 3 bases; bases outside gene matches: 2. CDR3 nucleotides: TGTGCCAGCAGCCGGACAGGGGACTATAATTCACCCCTCCACTTT. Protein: CASSRTGDYNSPLHF.

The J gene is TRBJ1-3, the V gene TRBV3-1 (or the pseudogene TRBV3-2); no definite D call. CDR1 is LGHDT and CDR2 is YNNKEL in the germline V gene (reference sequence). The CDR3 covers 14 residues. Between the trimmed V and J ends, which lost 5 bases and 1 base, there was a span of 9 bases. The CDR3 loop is CASSSTGSGNTIYF. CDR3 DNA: TGTGCCAGCAGCTCGACGGGGTCTGGAAACACCATATATTTT.

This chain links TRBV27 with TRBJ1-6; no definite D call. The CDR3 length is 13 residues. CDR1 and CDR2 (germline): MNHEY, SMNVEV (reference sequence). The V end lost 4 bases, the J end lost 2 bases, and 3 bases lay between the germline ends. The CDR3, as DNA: TGTGCCAGCAGTTATACCTATAATTCACCCCTCCACTTT. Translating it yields CASSYTYNSPLHF.

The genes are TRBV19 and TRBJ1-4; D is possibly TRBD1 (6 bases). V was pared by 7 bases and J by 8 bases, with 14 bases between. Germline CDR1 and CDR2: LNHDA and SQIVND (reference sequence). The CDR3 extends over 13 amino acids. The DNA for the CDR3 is TGTGCCAGTACGGGACACCGTAAAGAAAAACTGTTTTTT. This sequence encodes CASTGHRKEKLFF.

The CDR3 loop is CAISESRPSGNTIYF. In nucleotides, the CDR3 is TGTGCCATCAGTGAGTCGCGGCCGTCGGGAAACACCATATATTTT. The chain combines TRBV10-3 with TRBJ1-3; no definite D call. This CDR3 has 15 residues. Trimming cost V 0 bases and J 4 bases, with 10 bases left between them. Germline CDR1 and CDR2: ENHRY and SYGVKD.

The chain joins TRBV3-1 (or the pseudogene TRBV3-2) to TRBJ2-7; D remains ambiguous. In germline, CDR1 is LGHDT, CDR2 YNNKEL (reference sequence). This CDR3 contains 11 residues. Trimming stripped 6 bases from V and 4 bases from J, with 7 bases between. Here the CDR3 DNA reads TGTGCCAGCAGTTCCCAATACGAGCAGTACTTC. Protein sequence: CASSSQYEQYF.

Here the CDR3 DNA reads TGCGCCAGCAGCTCCGGGACAGGGCTGGATGAGCAGTTCTTC. It translates to CASSSGTGLDEQFF. V usage is TRBV5-1 and J usage is TRBJ2-1, with TRBD1 identical over 9 bases. Losses at the gene ends were 3 bases for V and 8 bases for J; bases not matched to a gene: 6. The CDR3 covers 14 residues. CDR1 and CDR2 (germline): SGHRS, YFSETQ.

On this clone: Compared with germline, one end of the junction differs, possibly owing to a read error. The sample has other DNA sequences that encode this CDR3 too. The CDR3 spells CASSPIAGDYNEQFF. Here the CDR3 DNA reads TGTGCCAGCTCACCAATAGCGGGAGACTACAATGAACAGTTCTTC. V usage is TRBV18 and J usage is TRBJ2-1, with TRBD2 identical over 9 bases. CDR3 length: 15 amino acids. The germline V gene encodes CDR1 KGHSH and CDR2 LQKENI.

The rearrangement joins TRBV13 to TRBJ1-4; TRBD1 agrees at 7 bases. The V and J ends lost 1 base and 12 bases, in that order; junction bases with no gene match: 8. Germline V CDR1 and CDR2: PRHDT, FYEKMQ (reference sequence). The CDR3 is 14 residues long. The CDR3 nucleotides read TGTGCCAGCAGCTTAGTAGGGGCAGGGGGAGAACTGTTTTTT. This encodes CASSLVGAGGELFF.

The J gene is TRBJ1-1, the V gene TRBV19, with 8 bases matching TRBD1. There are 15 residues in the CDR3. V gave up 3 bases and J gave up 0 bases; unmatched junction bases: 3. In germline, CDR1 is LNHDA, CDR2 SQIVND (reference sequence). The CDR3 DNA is TGTGCCAGTAGTATGAGGGGACAGGTGAACACTGAAGCTTTCTTT. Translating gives CASSMRGQVNTEAFF.

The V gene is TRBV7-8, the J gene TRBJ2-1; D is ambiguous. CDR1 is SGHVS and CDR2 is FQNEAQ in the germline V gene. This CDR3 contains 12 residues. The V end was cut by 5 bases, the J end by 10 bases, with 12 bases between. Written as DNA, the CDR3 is TGTGCCAGCAGCCGAGGTAACAGAGAGCAGTTCTTC. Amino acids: CASSRGNREQFF.

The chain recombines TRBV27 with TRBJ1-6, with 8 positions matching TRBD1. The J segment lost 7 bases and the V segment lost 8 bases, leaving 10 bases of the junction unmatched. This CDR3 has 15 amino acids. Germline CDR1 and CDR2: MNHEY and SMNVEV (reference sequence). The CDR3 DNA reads TGTGCCAGCGGGCAGGGGGCAGGTTTAAATTCACCCCTCCACTTT. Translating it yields CASGQGAGLNSPLHF.

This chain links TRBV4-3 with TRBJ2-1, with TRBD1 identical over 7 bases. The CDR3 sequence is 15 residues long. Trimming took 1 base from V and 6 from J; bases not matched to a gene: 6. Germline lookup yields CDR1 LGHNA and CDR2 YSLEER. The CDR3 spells CASSQGQGPGNEQFF. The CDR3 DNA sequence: TGCGCCAGCAGCCAAGGACAGGGACCCGGCAATGAGCAGTTCTTC.

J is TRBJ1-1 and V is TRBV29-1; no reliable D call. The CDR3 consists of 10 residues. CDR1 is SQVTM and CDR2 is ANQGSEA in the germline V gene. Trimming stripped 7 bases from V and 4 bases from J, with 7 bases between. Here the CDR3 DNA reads TGCAGCGCCGTCTCCACTGAAGCTTTCTTT. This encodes CSAVSTEAFF.

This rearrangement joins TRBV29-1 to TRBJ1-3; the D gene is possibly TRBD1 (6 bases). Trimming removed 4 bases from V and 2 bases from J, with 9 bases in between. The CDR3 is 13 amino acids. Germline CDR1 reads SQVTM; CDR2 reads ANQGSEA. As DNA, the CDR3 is TGCAGCGTTGGGGCAGGGGCTGGAAACACCATATATTTT. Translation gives CSVGAGAGNTIYF. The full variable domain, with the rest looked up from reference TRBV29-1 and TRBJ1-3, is SAVISQKPSRDICQRGTSLTIQCQVDSQVTMMFWYRQQPGQSLTLIATANQGSEATYESGFVIDKFPISRPNLTFSTLTVSNMSPEDSSIYLCSVGAGAGNTIYFGEGSWLTVV.

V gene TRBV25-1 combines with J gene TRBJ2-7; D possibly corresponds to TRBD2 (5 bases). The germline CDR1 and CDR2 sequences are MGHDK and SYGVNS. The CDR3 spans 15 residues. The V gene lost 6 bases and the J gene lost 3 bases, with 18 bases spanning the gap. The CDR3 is CASRETGIERYEQYF. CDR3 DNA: TGTGCCAGCAGAGAGACCGGGATAGAACGCTACGAGCAGTACTTC.

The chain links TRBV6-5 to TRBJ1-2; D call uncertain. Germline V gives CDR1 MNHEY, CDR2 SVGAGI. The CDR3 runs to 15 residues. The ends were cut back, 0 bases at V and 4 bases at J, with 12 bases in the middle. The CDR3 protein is CASSYSRIRAYGYTF. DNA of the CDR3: TGTGCCAGCAGTTACTCGAGGATCAGAGCCTATGGCTACACCTTC.

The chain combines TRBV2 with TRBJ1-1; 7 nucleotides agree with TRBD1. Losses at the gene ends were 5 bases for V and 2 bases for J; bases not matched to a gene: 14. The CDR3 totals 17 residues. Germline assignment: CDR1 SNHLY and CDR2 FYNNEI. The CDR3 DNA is TGTGCCAGCAGTATCCCCGGGACAGTAATGCGTAACACTGAAGCTTTCTTT. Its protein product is CASSIPGTVMRNTEAFF.

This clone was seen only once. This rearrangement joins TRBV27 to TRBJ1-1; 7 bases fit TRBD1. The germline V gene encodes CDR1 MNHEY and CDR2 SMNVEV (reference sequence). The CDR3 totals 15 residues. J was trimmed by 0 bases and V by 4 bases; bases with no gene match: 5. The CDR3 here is CASSSRQGMNTEAFF. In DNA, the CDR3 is TGTGCCAGCAGTTCTAGACAGGGTATGAACACTGAAGCTTTCTTT.

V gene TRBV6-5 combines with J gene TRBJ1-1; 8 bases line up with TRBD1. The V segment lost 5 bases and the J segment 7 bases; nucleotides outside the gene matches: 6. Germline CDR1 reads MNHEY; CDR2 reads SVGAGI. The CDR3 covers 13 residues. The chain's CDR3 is CASSPQGALEAFF. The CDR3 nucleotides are TGTGCCAGCAGTCCCCAGGGGGCCCTTGAAGCTTTCTTT.